This passage covers 3 T cell receptor beta chains from one sample sequenced in a study of blood T cell repertoires in COVID-19. The method was immunoSEQ multiplex PCR; TCRdb's version includes in-frame clones alone and lacks a portion of them. The repertoire holds 64,000 or so clones, with around 73% as singletons. Sequenced input: peripheral blood. The receptor source for this set is a man older than 75 with acute or convalescent COVID-19.

V usage is TRBV5-1 and J usage is TRBJ1-2, with 7 bases fitting TRBD1. Per germline, CDR1 SGHRS and CDR2 YFSETQ. V was pared by 5 bases and J by 0 bases, with 7 bases of the junction left unmatched. This CDR3 region has 15 residues. The CDR3, as DNA: TGCGCCAGCAGGGGGGGACAGCCAGCTAACTATGGCTACACCTTC. It specifies CASRGGQPANYGYTF.

The chain employs TRBV2 and TRBJ2-2; D is possibly TRBD2 (6 bases). The CDR3 length is 17 residues. V was cut by 7 bases and J by 5 bases, with 23 bases left in between. Germline lookup yields CDR1 SNHLY and CDR2 FYNNEI. As DNA, the CDR3 is TGTGCCAGCACCGAAGGGTTGGCGGGATTAGGAACCGGGGAGCTGTTTTTT. Translating gives CASTEGLAGLGTGELFF.

This sequence joins TRBV6-5 and TRBJ1-2, with TRBD1 identical over 7 bases. The V segment lost 7 bases and the J segment 7 bases; nucleotides outside the gene matches: 6. There are 12 residues in the CDR3. Germline V lookup: CDR1 MNHEY, CDR2 SVGAGI. This chain's CDR3 is CASTQTGAGYTF. The CDR3 nucleotides read TGTGCCAGCACCCAAACAGGGGCTGGCTACACCTTC.